Following are 21 T cell receptor beta chains from one sample sequenced in a study of cytomegalovirus exposure and HLA in healthy donors. The PCR used 60 Vbeta and 13 Jbeta primers. TCRdb's table, derived via immunoSEQ multiplex PCR, lists solely in-frame clones and lacks some. Here the sample spans about 120,000 clones, around 76% being singletons. Material: PBMCs. The receptors here all came from a man aged 60 to 75 in good health and CMV-seropositive.

This clone was counted once. This rearrangement joins TRBV18 to TRBJ1-2, with 7 bases lining up with TRBD1. V lost 3 bases to trimming and J lost 3 bases; unmatched junction nucleotides: 10. The CDR3 runs to 16 residues. Germline CDR1 is KGHSH and CDR2 is LQKENI. The CDR3 spells CASSPPLRGGDYGYTF. The CDR3 DNA sequence: TGTGCCAGCTCACCTCCGCTACGAGGGGGCGACTATGGCTACACCTTC.

DNA for the CDR3: TGTGCCAGCTCACCAAGCGGGGGTAACACCATATATTTT. This translates into CASSPSGGNTIYF. This chain connects TRBV18 to TRBJ1-3; tentatively, D is TRBD1 (5 bases). The CDR3 covers 13 residues. Germline loops: CDR1 KGHSH, CDR2 LQKENI. The ends were cut back, 2 bases at V and 7 bases at J, with 9 bases in the middle.

This sequence joins TRBV5-6 and TRBJ2-7; TRBD2 might be the D (6 bases). Trimming removed 6 bases from V and 2 bases from J, with 15 bases in between. The CDR3 is 14 amino acids. The germline CDR1 and CDR2 sequences are SGHDT and YYEEEE. In DNA form, the CDR3 reads TGTGCCAGCACCCAGGGCGGGAATACCTACGAGCAGTACTTC. Its protein product is CASTQGGNTYEQYF. Based on the CDR3 plus reference TRBV5-6 and TRBJ2-7, the full variable domain is DAGVTQSPTHLIKTRGQQVTLRCSPKSGHDTVSWYQQALGQGPQFIFQYYEEEERQRGNFPDRFSGHQFPNYSSELNVNALLLGDSALYLCASTQGGNTYEQYFGPGTRLTVT.

This chain joins TRBV28 and TRBJ1-2, with D hard to call. The CDR3 runs to 14 residues. Germline V CDR1 and CDR2: MDHEN, SYDVKM. With 11 bases removed from V and 5 bases from J, the gap between germline ends came to 21 bases. The CDR3 DNA follows: TGTGCCTCCGGGGAGACCCTAAGCAGTTATGGCTACACCTTC. Translating gives CASGETLSSYGYTF.

This clone occurred a few times. The chain joins TRBV6-4 to TRBJ2-2; TRBD1 aligns across 9 bases. V lost 5 bases to trimming and J lost 6 bases; unmatched junction nucleotides: 4. Germline V lookup: CDR1 MRHNA, CDR2 SNTAGT. This CDR3 has 14 amino acids. CDR3 bases: TGTGCCAGCAGTCCCGGGACAGGGTCCGGGGAGCTGTTTTTT. It translates to CASSPGTGSGELFF.

V is TRBV18 and J is TRBJ1-2; D is unresolved. Germline loops: CDR1 KGHSH, CDR2 LQKENI. The CDR3 is made up of 15 amino acids. V lost 3 bases and J lost 0, with 11 bases in between. The CDR3 DNA reads as TGTGCCAGCTCACCGGGTAGCGAAGCTAACTATGGCTACACCTTC. It encodes CASSPGSEANYGYTF. The variable domain in full, with the rest retrieved from reference TRBV18 and TRBJ1-2, is NAGVMQNPRHLVRRRGQEARLRCSPMKGHSHVYWYRQLPEEGLKFMVYLQKENIIDESGMPKERFSAEFPKEGPSILRIQQVVRGDSAAYFCASSPGSEANYGYTFGSGTRLTVV.

The gene calls are TRBV9 and TRBJ2-5, with 9 positions matching TRBD2. The V and J ends lost 0 bases and 7 bases, in that order; junction bases with no gene match: 7. Germline-derived CDR1 and CDR2 are SGDLS and YYNGEE. This CDR3 contains 15 residues. DNA for the CDR3: TGTGCCAGCAGCGTAGTCGCGGGGGGGCAGGTGACCCAGTACTTC. Encoded protein: CASSVVAGGQVTQYF. The entire variable domain, with the rest obtained from reference TRBV9 and TRBJ2-5, is as follows: DSGVTQTPKHLITATGQRVTLRCSPRSGDLSVYWYQQSLDQGLQFLIQYYNGEERAKGNILERFSAQQFPDLHSELNLSSLELGDSALYFCASSVVAGGQVTQYFGPGTRLLVL.

V usage is TRBV18 and J usage is TRBJ1-2; 9 bases are shared with TRBD1. Germline CDR1 reads KGHSH; CDR2 reads LQKENI. V lost 2 bases to trimming and J lost 3 bases; unmatched junction nucleotides: 7. The CDR3 is 16 residues long. CDR3 amino acids: CASSPEWGQGDYGYTF. The DNA for the CDR3 is TGTGCCAGCTCACCAGAGTGGGGACAGGGAGACTATGGCTACACCTTC. The entire variable domain, with the rest obtained from reference TRBV18 and TRBJ1-2, is as follows: NAGVMQNPRHLVRRRGQEARLRCSPMKGHSHVYWYRQLPEEGLKFMVYLQKENIIDESGMPKERFSAEFPKEGPSILRIQQVVRGDSAAYFCASSPEWGQGDYGYTFGSGTRLTVV.

This rearrangement joins TRBV5-6 to TRBJ1-2, with TRBD1 as a possible D gene (5 bases). The CDR3 is 13 amino acids. The germline V gene has CDR1 SGHDT and CDR2 YYEEEE. Trimming left V 4 bases short and J 3 bases short, with 10 bases between. The CDR3, as DNA: TGTGCCAGCAGCACGACAGAGGACTATGGCTACACCTTC. Protein: CASSTTEDYGYTF.

The chain couples TRBV7-3 to TRBJ2-1, with a weak D call TRBD1 (6 bases). The CDR3 loop spans 15 amino acids. Trimming took 6 bases from V and 8 from J, leaving 20 bases between them. Germline V gene lookup returns CDR1 SGHTA and CDR2 FQGTGA. As DNA, the CDR3 is TGTGCCAGCAGTCAGGGGTCAGCTGGGTTGGATGAGCAGTTCTTC. Translation: CASSQGSAGLDEQFF.

V is TRBV28 and J is TRBJ1-2; 8 bases agree with TRBD1. CDR1 and CDR2 (germline): MDHEN, SYDVKM. V lost 11 bases and J lost 8; bases outside the gene matches: 10. The CDR3 consists of 12 residues. The CDR3 DNA is TGTGCCGTTCAAACAGGGGGTTTAGGCTACACCTTC. This encodes CAVQTGGLGYTF.

V and J are TRBV10-3 and TRBJ2-3; D is uncertain. The CDR3 loop spans 13 amino acids. Trimming cost V 6 bases and J 6 bases, with 13 bases left between them. The V gene's germline CDR1 is ENHRY and CDR2 SYGVKD. The CDR3 DNA reads as TGTGCCATCAGCACCCAAAGCTCCGATACGCAGTATTTT. Translating gives CAISTQSSDTQYF.

The rearrangement uses TRBV10-3 and TRBJ2-7, with a possible D match to TRBD2 (5 bases). CDR1 is ENHRY, CDR2 SYGVKD, per germline. The V and J ends lost 6 bases and 7 bases respectively, with 13 bases between them. This CDR3 contains 12 residues. As DNA, the CDR3 is TGTGCCATCAGGCCACGCACGGGAGAGCAGTACTTC. Translated: CAIRPRTGEQYF.

This clone came up once. V gene TRBV5-1 combines with J gene TRBJ1-2; 7 bases agree with TRBD1. The CDR3 sequence is 16 residues long. Germline V gene sequence: CDR1 SGHRS, CDR2 YFSETQ. V was clipped by 0 bases and J by 5 bases; unmatched bases: 10. CDR3 region: CASSLEKGQNKYGYTF. Written as DNA, the CDR3 is TGCGCCAGCAGCTTGGAAAAGGGACAGAACAAATATGGCTACACCTTC. Full variable domain (outside the CDR3, taken from reference TRBV5-1 and TRBJ1-2): KAGVTQTPRYLIKTRGQQVTLSCSPISGHRSVSWYQQTPGQGLQFLFEYFSETQRNKGNFPGRFSGRQFSNSRSEMNVSTLELGDSALYLCASSLEKGQNKYGYTFGSGTRLTVV.

This sequence joins TRBV10-3 and TRBJ2-4; 7 positions match TRBD2. CDR3 length: 12 residues. The germline V gene has CDR1 ENHRY and CDR2 SYGVKD. J gave up 9 bases and V 9 bases, and 8 bases lay outside the gene matches. For the CDR3, the DNA is TGTGCCATGGGGACGGGAGGTAGCATTCAGTACTTC. Its translation: CAMGTGGSIQYF.

V is TRBV28 and J is TRBJ1-1; tentatively, D is TRBD1 (6 bases). Trimming took 2 bases from V and 1 from J, leaving 11 bases between them. Germline CDR1 reads MDHEN; CDR2 reads SYDVKM. This CDR3 comprises 15 residues. The CDR3 sequence: CASSLTDSKNTEAFF. The CDR3 nucleotides read TGTGCCAGCAGTTTAACGGACAGTAAGAACACTGAAGCTTTCTTT.

This chain connects TRBV5-1 to TRBJ2-4; 11 nucleotides line up with TRBD2. Looked up from germline, CDR1 is SGHRS and CDR2 is YFSETQ. The CDR3 totals 17 residues. The V and J ends lost 4 bases and 7 bases, in that order; junction bases with no gene match: 13. The chain's CDR3 is CASSTSGTSGLGNIQYF. Written as DNA, the CDR3 is TGCGCCAGCAGCACATCCGGGACTAGCGGCTTAGGGAACATTCAGTACTTC.

As for this clone: Germline and junction disagree at one end, which may indicate a read error. This chain links TRBV7-8 with TRBJ1-5, with TRBD1 matching 9 bases. The germline CDR1 and CDR2 sequences are SGHVS and FQNEAQ. The CDR3 consists of 14 residues. CDR3 nucleotide sequence: TGTGCCAGCAGCTTTACAGGGGGCAACCAGCCCCAGCATTTT. It yields the protein CASSFTGGNQPQHF.

The rearrangement joins TRBV11-2 to TRBJ2-5; 9 bases align to TRBD2. With 5 bases clipped from V and 4 bases from J, the junction kept 8 bases outside the gene matches. Germline V lookup: CDR1 SGHAT, CDR2 FQNNGV. The CDR3 contains 15 residues. CDR3 DNA: TGTGCCAGCAGCCCCAGTGGCGGGGGGGGAGAGACCCAGTACTTC. Protein: CASSPSGGGGETQYF.

The rearrangement links TRBV6-5 to TRBJ1-2; D might be TRBD1 (6 bases). CDR3 length: 13 amino acids. In germline, CDR1 is MNHEY, CDR2 SVGAGI. V lost 7 bases and J lost 4, with 13 bases in between. CDR3 nucleotides: TGTGCCAGCACTCCCGACAGGCTCTATGGCTACACCTTC. This sequence encodes CASTPDRLYGYTF.

The V and J genes are TRBV10-1 and TRBJ1-1; the D is unclear. Trimming stripped 3 bases from V and 0 bases from J, with 5 bases between. Germline values: CDR1 WNHNN, CDR2 SYGVQD (reference sequence). The CDR3 has 13 residues. The CDR3 DNA follows: TGCGCCAGCAGTGACACAATGAACACTGAAGCTTTCTTT. Protein product: CASSDTMNTEAFF.